This section outlines one T cell receptor (beta chain) sequence together with its context. CDR3 length equals 14 residues. The germline V and J ends were trimmed by 4 bases and 4 bases, with 14 bases remaining between them. Looked up from germline, CDR1 is SGHAT and CDR2 is FQNNGV. The entry originates in a study of CD8 T cells in Susac syndrome. RNA totalling roughly 0.5 to 1 ug underwent reverse transcription with random hexamers. The amplification used immunoSEQ multiplex PCR on TCR beta CDR3; it spanned 54 Vbeta and 13 Jbeta. TCRdb fed the immunoSEQ multiplex PCR reads into MiXCR, producing one record per CDR3 protein. The sample records 120,000 to 150,000 distinct CDR3 sequences, 94% being singletons.

The receptor was isolated from a human donor in good health. What was sequenced was CD4+ T cells from PBMCs. The J gene is TRBJ2-7, the V gene TRBV11-2; D may be TRBD2 (6 bases). The CDR3 is CASSSRRDGYEQYF. The CDR3 region has the DNA TGTGCCAGCAGCTCAAGGAGGGACGGTTACGAGCAGTACTTC.